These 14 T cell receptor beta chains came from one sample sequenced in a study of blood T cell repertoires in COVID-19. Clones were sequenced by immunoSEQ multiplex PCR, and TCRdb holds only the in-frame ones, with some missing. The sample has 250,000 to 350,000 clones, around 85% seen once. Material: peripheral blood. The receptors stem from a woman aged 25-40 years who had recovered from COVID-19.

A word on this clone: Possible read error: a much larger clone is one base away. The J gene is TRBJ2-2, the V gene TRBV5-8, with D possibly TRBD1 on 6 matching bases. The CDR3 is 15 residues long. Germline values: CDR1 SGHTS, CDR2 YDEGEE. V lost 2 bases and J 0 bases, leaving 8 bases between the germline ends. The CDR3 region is CASSFRTANTGELFF. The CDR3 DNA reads TGTGCCAGCAGCTTTAGGACAGCGAACACCGGGGAGCTGTTTTTT.

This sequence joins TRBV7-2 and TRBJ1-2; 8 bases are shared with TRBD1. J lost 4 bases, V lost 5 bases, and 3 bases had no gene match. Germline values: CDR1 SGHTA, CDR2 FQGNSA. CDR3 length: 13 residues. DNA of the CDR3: TGTGCCAGCAGCCCGGGACAGGTCTATGGCTACACCTTC. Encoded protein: CASSPGQVYGYTF.

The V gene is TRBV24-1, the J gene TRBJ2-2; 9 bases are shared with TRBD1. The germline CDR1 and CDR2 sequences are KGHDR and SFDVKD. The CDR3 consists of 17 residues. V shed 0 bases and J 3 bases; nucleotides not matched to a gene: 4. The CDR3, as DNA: TGTGCCACCAGTGATTTGCGACAGGGGGGAGACACCGGGGAGCTGTTTTTT. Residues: CATSDLRQGGDTGELFF.

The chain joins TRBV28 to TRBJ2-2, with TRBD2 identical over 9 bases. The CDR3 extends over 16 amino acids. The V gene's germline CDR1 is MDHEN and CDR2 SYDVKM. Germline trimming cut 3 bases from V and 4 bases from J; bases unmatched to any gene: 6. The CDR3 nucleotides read TGTGCCAGCAGTTTTCCCGGACTAGCGAGCACCGGGGAGCTGTTTTTT. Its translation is CASSFPGLASTGELFF.

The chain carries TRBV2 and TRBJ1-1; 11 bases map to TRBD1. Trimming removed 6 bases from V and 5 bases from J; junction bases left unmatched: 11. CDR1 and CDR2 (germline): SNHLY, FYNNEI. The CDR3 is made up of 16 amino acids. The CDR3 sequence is CASRPRTGGGWTEAFF. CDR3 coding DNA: TGTGCCAGCAGGCCCCGGACAGGGGGCGGATGGACTGAAGCTTTCTTT.

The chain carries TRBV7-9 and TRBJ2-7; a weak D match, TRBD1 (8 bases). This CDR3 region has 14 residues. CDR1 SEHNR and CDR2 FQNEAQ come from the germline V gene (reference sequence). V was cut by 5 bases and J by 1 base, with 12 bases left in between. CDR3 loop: CASSEQGGSYEQYF. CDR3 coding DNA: TGTGCCAGCAGCGAACAGGGGGGGTCCTACGAGCAGTACTTC.

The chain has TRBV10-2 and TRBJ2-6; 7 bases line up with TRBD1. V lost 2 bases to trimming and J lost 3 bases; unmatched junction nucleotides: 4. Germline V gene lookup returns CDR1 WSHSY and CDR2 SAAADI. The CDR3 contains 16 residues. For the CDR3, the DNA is TGCGCCAGCAGTGAGCTGACAGGGATTGGGGCCAACGTCCTGACTTTC. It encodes CASSELTGIGANVLTF.

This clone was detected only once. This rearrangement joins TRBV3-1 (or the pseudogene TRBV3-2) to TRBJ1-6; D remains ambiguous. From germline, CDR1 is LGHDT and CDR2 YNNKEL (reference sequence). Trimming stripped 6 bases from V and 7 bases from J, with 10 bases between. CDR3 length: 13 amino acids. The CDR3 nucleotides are TGTGCCAGCAGGCGAATTTTAAATTCACCCCTCCACTTT. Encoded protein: CASRRILNSPLHF.

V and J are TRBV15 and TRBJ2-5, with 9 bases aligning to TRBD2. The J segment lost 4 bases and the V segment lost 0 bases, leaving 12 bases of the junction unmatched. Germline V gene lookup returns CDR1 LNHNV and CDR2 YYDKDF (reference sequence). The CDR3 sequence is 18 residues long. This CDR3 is CATSRDLAGSGVGETQYF. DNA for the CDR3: TGTGCCACCAGCAGAGATCTAGCGGGATCTGGAGTGGGAGAGACCCAGTACTTC.

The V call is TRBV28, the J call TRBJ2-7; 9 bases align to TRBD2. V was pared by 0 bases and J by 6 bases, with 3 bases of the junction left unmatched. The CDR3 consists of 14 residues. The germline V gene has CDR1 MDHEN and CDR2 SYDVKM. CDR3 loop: CASSLWGTSLEQYF. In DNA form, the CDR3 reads TGTGCCAGCAGTTTATGGGGGACTAGCCTCGAGCAGTACTTC. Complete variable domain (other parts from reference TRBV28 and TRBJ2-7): DVKVTQSSRYLVKRTGEKVFLECVQDMDHENMFWYRQDPGLGLRLIYFSYDVKMKEKGDIPEGYSVSREKKERFSLILESASTNQTSMYLCASSLWGTSLEQYFGPGTRLTVT.

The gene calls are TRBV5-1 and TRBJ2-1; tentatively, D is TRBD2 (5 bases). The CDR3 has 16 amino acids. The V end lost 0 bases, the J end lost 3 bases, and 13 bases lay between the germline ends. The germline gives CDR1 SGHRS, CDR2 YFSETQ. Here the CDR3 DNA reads TGCGCCAGCAGCTTGGGAGTCGGGGAAAGCTACAATGAGCAGTTCTTC. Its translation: CASSLGVGESYNEQFF.

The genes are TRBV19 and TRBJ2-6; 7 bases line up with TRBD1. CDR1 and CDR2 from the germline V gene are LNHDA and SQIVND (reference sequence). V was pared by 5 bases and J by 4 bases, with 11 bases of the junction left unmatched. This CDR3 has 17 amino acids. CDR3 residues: CASSLIDRAAGANVLTF. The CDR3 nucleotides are TGTGCCAGTAGTTTAATAGACAGGGCTGCCGGGGCCAACGTCCTGACTTTC. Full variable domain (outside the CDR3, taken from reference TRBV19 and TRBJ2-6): DGGITQSPKYLFRKEGQNVTLSCEQNLNHDAMYWYRQDPGQGLRLIYYSQIVNDFQKGDIAEGYSVSREKKESFPLTVTSAQKNPTAFYLCASSLIDRAAGANVLTFGAGSRLTVL.

CDR3 protein: CASSHVSGSTDTQYF. The CDR3 DNA reads TGTGCCAGCAGCCACGTTAGCGGGAGCACAGATACGCAGTATTTT. V usage is TRBV3-1 (or the pseudogene TRBV3-2) and J usage is TRBJ2-3; 7 nucleotides align to TRBD2. V shed 3 bases, J shed 0 bases, and the junction held 3 bases outside the gene matches. Germline CDR1 is LGHDT and CDR2 is YNNKEL (reference sequence). The CDR3 length is 15 residues.

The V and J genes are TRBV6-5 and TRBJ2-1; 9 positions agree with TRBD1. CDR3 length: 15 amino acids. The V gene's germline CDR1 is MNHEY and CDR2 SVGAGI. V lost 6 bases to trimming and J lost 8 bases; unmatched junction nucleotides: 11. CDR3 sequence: CASSRPGQGSHEQFF. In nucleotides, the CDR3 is TGTGCCAGCAGCCGACCGGGACAGGGAAGCCATGAGCAGTTCTTC.